Listed below are T cell receptor beta chains from one sample, sequenced in a study of cytomegalovirus exposure and HLA in healthy donors. Assay: immunoSEQ multiplex PCR; the TCRdb copy retains only in-frame clones and omits some. This repertoire shows roughly 98,000 clones, roughly 85% found once; its top ten account for roughly 4%. The material sequenced was PBMCs. Source of these receptors: a woman aged 25 to 39 in good health and CMV-seronegative. CDR3s include the opening cysteine and the closing phenylalanine or tryptophan. The D gene is left open where the match is weak. Expanded clones are given a class, and other clones once, few, many or no size at all.

V gene	D gene	J gene	clone size	CDR3 DNA	CDR3 protein
TRBV20-1	-	TRBJ1-1	-	TGCAGTGCTAGAGATTCTCAATTAGTGTTCTTT	CSARDSQLVFF
TRBV6-5	-	TRBJ2-1	-	TGTGCCAGCAGTTACTCGGAGCAGGGGTGGAATGAGCAGTTCTTC	CASSYSEQGWNEQFF
TRBV19	-	TRBJ2-7	-	TGTGCCAGTAGTATCACGGGGGAAAGCTCCTACGAGCAGTACTTC	CASSITGESSYEQYF
TRBV9	TRBD1	TRBJ1-5	-	TGTGCCAGCAGCGAGGGGACAGTCCAGCCCCAGCATTTT	CASSEGTVQPQHF
TRBV7-2	-	TRBJ1-2	-	TGTGCCAGCAGCTTAGGGGGGGCTAACTATGGCTACACCTTC	CASSLGGANYGYTF
TRBV28	-	TRBJ1-5	-	TGTGCCAGCAGCCCCTATAGCAATCAGCCCCAGCATTTT	CASSPYSNQPQHF
TRBV7-8	-	TRBJ2-1	-	TGTGCCAGCAGCTTAGAAACATCCTACAATGAGCAGTTCTTC	CASSLETSYNEQFF
TRBV5-6	TRBD2	TRBJ2-3	-	TGTGCCAGCAGCGGAAGACTAGCGGAGGGACCAGATACGCAGTATTTT	CASSGRLAEGPDTQYF
TRBV11-3	-	TRBJ1-1	-	TGTGCCAGCAGCTTACGGTGGAACACTGAAGCTTTCTTT	CASSLRWNTEAFF
TRBV7-9	-	TRBJ1-5	-	TGTGCCAGCAGCCTGGGGCAGAATCAGCCCCAGCATTTT	CASSLGQNQPQHF
TRBV9	-	TRBJ2-1	-	TGTGCCAGCGGGAACAGGAGCTCCTACAATGAGCAGTTCTTC	CASGNRSSYNEQFF
TRBV2	-	TRBJ1-6	once	TGTGCCAGCAGTGGTCCGAGGAGCTCCTATAATTCACCCCTCCACTTT	CASSGPRSSYNSPLHF
TRBV5-4	-	TRBJ1-3	-	TGTGCCAGCAGCCCTCATACAGGGTCTGGAAACACCATATATTTT	CASSPHTGSGNTIYF
TRBV7-3	-	TRBJ1-3	-	TGTGCCAGCAGCTTAACTTCGACTTCTGGAAACACCATATATTTT	CASSLTSTSGNTIYF
TRBV27	-	TRBJ1-2	-	TGTGCCAGCAGTTCTCGCAACGGCGGCTATGGCTACACCTTC	CASSSRNGGYGYTF
TRBV6-5	-	TRBJ1-2	once	TGTGCCAGCAGTTACTCGTTAAGGGGAAAGGACTATGGCTACACCTTC	CASSYSLRGKDYGYTF
TRBV6-6	-	TRBJ1-6	once	TGTGCCAGTTCTCCCCCGGTACCCGCTAATTCACCCCTCCACTTT	CASSPPVPANSPLHF
TRBV29-1	TRBD1	TRBJ2-7	-	TGCAGCGCCCGCGGACAGGGGGGCTTCTCCTCCTACGAGCAGTACTTC	CSARGQGGFSSYEQYF
TRBV5-1	-	TRBJ2-1	-	TGCGCCAGCAGCCCTGGTGGGGGGGGGCCAAAGTATTTGTCCTACAATGAGCAGTTCTTC	CASSPGGGGPKYLSYNEQFF
TRBV19	-	TRBJ2-5	-	TGTGCCAGTAGTACCCCTCCGGGCCAAGAGACCCAGTACTTC	CASSTPPGQETQYF
TRBV11-2	-	TRBJ2-3	once	TGTGCCAGCAGCTTTTTGGGAGGATGGGCAGATACGCAGTATTTT	CASSFLGGWADTQYF
TRBV27	TRBD2	TRBJ2-7	-	TGTGCCAGCAGCTTACTAGCGGACTCCTACGAGCAGTACTTC	CASSLLADSYEQYF
TRBV5-1	TRBD1	TRBJ1-1	-	TGCGCCAGCAGCTTGGGACCACAGGGGGCAGGCACTGAAGCTTTCTTT	CASSLGPQGAGTEAFF
TRBV28	TRBD1	TRBJ2-4	-	TGTGCCAGCAGCTCTCCCGGGACAGGGGATCGAGACATTCAGTACTTC	CASSSPGTGDRDIQYF
TRBV13	TRBD1	TRBJ1-1	-	TGTGCCAGCAGCCGAGGGGGCTTGAACACTGAAGCTTTCTTT	CASSRGGLNTEAFF
TRBV7-8	-	TRBJ2-1	-	TGTGCCAGCAGCTTCCAGATCCGAACAGCCCTCTCCTACAATGAGCAGTTCTTC	CASSFQIRTALSYNEQFF
TRBV6-5	-	TRBJ1-1	-	TGTGCCAGCAGTTACTCCGGGTATGAGGAAGCTTTCTTT	CASSYSGYEEAFF
TRBV7-2	-	TRBJ2-7	-	TGTGCCAGCAGCCGAATTCAGAGTCTTCGTGGGAGGTTTGAGCAGTACTTC	CASSRIQSLRGRFEQYF
TRBV7-9	-	TRBJ1-5	-	TGTGCCAGCAGCCGTGGTTCGTCCGTCGGTCAGCCCCAGCATTTT	CASSRGSSVGQPQHF
TRBV7-8	-	TRBJ1-2	-	TGTGCCAGCAGCTCGACAGGAGGTGGCTACACCTTC	CASSSTGGGYTF
TRBV19	-	TRBJ1-2	-	TGTGCCAGTAGTATATCCTTACAGGACTACCTTCTTTATGGCTACACCTTC	CASSISLQDYLLYGYTF
TRBV6-5	-	TRBJ2-7	-	TGTGCCAGCAGTCCATCGCGCTACGAGCAGTACTTC	CASSPSRYEQYF
TRBV16	-	TRBJ2-5	-	TGTGCCAGCAGCCAATCCGAGAGGGAAGAGACCCAGTACTTC	CASSQSEREETQYF
TRBV28	-	TRBJ2-1	-	TGTGCCAGCAGTTTAGGAGGGGCCCTTCTACGGGATGAGCAGTTCTTC	CASSLGGALLRDEQFF
TRBV6-1	TRBD1	TRBJ1-1	-	TGTGCCAGCAGTGACCCGCCCAGGACAGGCTTT	CASSDPPRTGF
TRBV15	-	TRBJ1-6	-	TGTGCCACCAGCAGAGAAAGGACGGGGACACCCCTCCACTTT	CATSRERTGTPLHF
TRBV7-9	-	TRBJ2-7	once	TGTGCCAGCAGCCCGTCCTACGAGCAGTACTTC	CASSPSYEQYF
TRBV27	-	TRBJ2-1	once	TGTGCCAGCAGTTCCCAGGCGGGAGAGCAGTTCTTC	CASSSQAGEQFF
TRBV7-2	TRBD1	TRBJ2-4	-	TGTGCCAGCAGCCCCGGGGACAGGAGAATTCAGTACTTC	CASSPGDRRIQYF
TRBV9	TRBD2	TRBJ2-5	-	TGTGCCAGCAGCGTCGGTACGGGACTAGCGGAAGAGACCCAGTACTTC	CASSVGTGLAEETQYF
TRBV7-2	-	TRBJ2-2	once	TGTGCCAGCAGCCGAGGACGGGGGACCGGGGAGCTGTTTTTT	CASSRGRGTGELFF
TRBV7-8	TRBD1	TRBJ1-2	-	TGTGCCAGTAGCTCATACAGGGGTGTCACCAACTATGGCTACACCTTC	CASSSYRGVTNYGYTF
TRBV7-9	TRBD2	TRBJ2-7	-	TGTGCCAGCAGCTTAATGGGAGGGTCCCAGAACGAGCAGTACTTC	CASSLMGGSQNEQYF
TRBV19	TRBD1	TRBJ2-2	-	TGTGCCAGTAGGGTGGGGGACAGTAACACCGGGGAGCTGTTTTTT	CASRVGDSNTGELFF
TRBV19	-	TRBJ2-7	-	TGTGCCAGTAGTATCGGCAGGGACTACGAGCAGTACTTC	CASSIGRDYEQYF
TRBV18	TRBD2	TRBJ2-7	-	TGTGCCAGCTCACCCACTAGCGGGGGGTTCCATTCCTACGAGCAGTACTTC	CASSPTSGGFHSYEQYF
TRBV28	-	TRBJ2-2	-	TGTGCCAGCAGTTTAGTCGTCTCCGGGGAGCTGTTTTTT	CASSLVVSGELFF
TRBV29-1	-	TRBJ2-2	-	TGCAGCGCCTTGGACAGGGAGGGGACCGGGGAGCTGTTTTTT	CSALDREGTGELFF
TRBV7-3	-	TRBJ1-5	-	TGTGCCAGCAGCGTGAGGGGGACGGCGCCGGGCAATCAGCCCCAGCATTTT	CASSVRGTAPGNQPQHF
TRBV27	-	TRBJ1-2	-	TGTGCCAGCAGTCCAGGGGTAAAGGGCGGTGGCTACACCTTC	CASSPGVKGGGYTF
TRBV18	-	TRBJ1-2	-	TGTGCCAGCTCACCTCAAGGAGGGGGCTACACCTTC	CASSPQGGGYTF
TRBV7-8	-	TRBJ1-2	-	TGTGCCAGCAGCTTAGACAGGGATTATCCCACCTTC	CASSLDRDYPTF
TRBV6-5	TRBD1	TRBJ1-2	-	TGTGCCAGCAGTTACGATACACAGGGGGGCCTGTATGGCTACACCTTC	CASSYDTQGGLYGYTF
TRBV11-3	-	TRBJ2-7	-	TGTGCCAGCAGTTTTAACAGGGATGAGCAGTACTTC	CASSFNRDEQYF
TRBV6-5	-	TRBJ1-1	-	TGTGCCAGCAGTCAGATGACAGGAATGAACACTGAAGCTTTCTTT	CASSQMTGMNTEAFF
TRBV19	TRBD1	TRBJ2-7	-	TGTGCCAGTAGTATAGGGACAGGGTACGAGCAGTACTTC	CASSIGTGYEQYF
TRBV28	-	TRBJ2-1	-	TGTGCCAGCAGTTTTTCCCTCTACAATGAGCAGTTCTTC	CASSFSLYNEQFF
TRBV9	-	TRBJ2-1	-	TGTGCCAGCAGCGTAGCGGGAGCTCGAAATGAGCAGTTCTTC	CASSVAGARNEQFF
TRBV18	-	TRBJ1-4	few	TGTGCCAGCTCACCTGGGCTTAATGAAAAACTGTTTTTT	CASSPGLNEKLFF